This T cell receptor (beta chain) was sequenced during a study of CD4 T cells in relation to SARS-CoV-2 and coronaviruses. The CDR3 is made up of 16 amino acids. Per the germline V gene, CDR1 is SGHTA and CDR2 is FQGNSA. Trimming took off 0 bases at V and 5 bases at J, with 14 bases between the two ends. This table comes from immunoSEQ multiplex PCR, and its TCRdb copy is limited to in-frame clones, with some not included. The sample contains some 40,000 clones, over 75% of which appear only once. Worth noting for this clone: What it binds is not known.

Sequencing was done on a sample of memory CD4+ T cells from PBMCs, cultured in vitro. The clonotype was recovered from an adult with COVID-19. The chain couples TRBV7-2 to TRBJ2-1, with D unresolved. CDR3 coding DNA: TGTGCCAGCAGCTTAGCTTCAGGCGGCTACAACAATGAGCAGTTCTTC. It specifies CASSLASGGYNNEQFF.